The entry that follows covers one TCR beta chain sequence. Its target antigen remains unknown. Per-nucleotide qualities are absent, and no much larger clonotype sits a single base away. This specimen comes from a study of T cells in Graves' hyperthyroidism and ophthalmopathy (dated by TCRdb to about 2019). As for the study more broadly: Peripheral blood samples were taken at the time of initial diagnosis, prior to any treatment. In addition, the study compared T-cell repertoires in thyroid tissue and in blood from five to seven Graves' hyperthyroidism patients. The paper describes TCR Vbeta CDR3 sequencing of about 140 peripheral blood samples, made up of around 41 ophthalmopathy patients, 70 to 75 hyperthyroidism patients and 17 progressor patients. Prospective prediction of ophthalmopathy was tested in an independent validation cohort consisting of 18 hyperthyroidism patients and about 17 patients who later progressed to ophthalmopathy. TCR V-J signatures able to tell the groups apart were searched for in a discovery cohort of 100 patients, of whom roughly 42 had Graves' ophthalmopathy and 55 to 65 had stable Graves' hyperthyroidism. The 100 or so discovery patients were randomly split 7:3 into training and test sets. After sampling, hyperthyroidism patients received methimazole starting at 30 mg daily, and ophthalmopathy patients received high-dose intravenous methylprednisolone.

The TCR beta CDR3 regions were amplified from the RNA transcripts. The TCR CDR3 was subjected to a first round of RT-PCR using the HTBI primer set and the Qiagen OneStep RT-PCR kit. A second multiplex PCR round built the libraries, followed by size selection and purification. The libraries were sequenced on an Illumina HiSeq2000 using paired-end 100 bp reads. The study's processing was this. SOAPnuke was used to process the raw data, removing reads that contained adapters or uncalled bases, had a mean Phred below 15, or lacked an exact match to the constant primer or identifier. COPE v1.2.5 was used to merge the high-quality paired reads, and each unique nucleotide sequence was defined as a clonotype. MiTCR v1.1 was used to align the clonotypes against IMGT TRBV, TRBD and TRBJ reference segments. The analysis included only V-J combinations with a frequency above 0.0001, which together covered approximately 99% of the repertoires. The TCS score was defined as F50 (clonal expansion) divided by E x V (chaos), with BLOSUM62-based TCRdist calculated between CDR3 peptides within each V-J. Welch's t-statistics and random forest reduced 514 V-J features to roughly 13, which were used in a naive Bayes classifier (R e1071). Using fastp at Q25 and MiXCR, TCRdb reprocessed the public reads and kept productive beta chains. Duplicate CDR3 protein sequences are folded into a single record with the most common DNA and genes. These V and J calls derive from TCRdb rather than the authors' analysis. This sample lists hundreds of thousands of distinct CDR3 sequences; 14% were detected once. The ten biggest clones cover 11% to 15% of the sample.

What the work shows at the level of the full study, not this receptor alone: A 13 V-J signature model separated ophthalmopathy from stable hyperthyroidism, with around 88% sensitivity and 81% to 83% specificity in cross-validation and 80%/75% in testing. Most expanded thyroid clonotypes (frequency above 0.001) were also found in blood, which suggests that blood repertoires may mirror thyroid immune responses. In validation, the model predicted progression to ophthalmopathy with over 60% sensitivity and roughly 72% specificity, a median of about 6 months before onset. Sample size was not statistically predetermined, and blinding of investigators to group allocation was not performed.

Graves' hyperthyroidism was defined as stable when no progression to ophthalmopathy occurred over 18 months of follow-up. The hyperthyroidism patients were between 18 and 65 years old and newly diagnosed, with a disease duration of less than 2 months. Exclusion was applied to patients with uncontrolled infections, other autoimmune diseases, pregnancy or lactation. Diagnoses relied on clinical symptoms, serum thyroxine and TRAb, thyroid ultrasound and orbital computed tomography. Ficoll-Paque density gradient centrifugation was used to isolate PBMCs from about 10 ml of fresh peripheral blood. Total RNA was extracted with Trizol reagent, and quality was checked on an Agilent 2100 Bioanalyzer. Between the V and J ends, shortened by 7 bases and 4 bases respectively, the junction contains 11 bases. The CDR3 holds 12 amino acids from the cysteine to the phenylalanine. This entry keeps only the CDR3 DNA: 36 bases, framed from base 1. CDR1 and CDR2 were assigned from the germline V gene as MGHDK and SYGVNS.

The sequencing sample was made of blood. This chain is built from TRBV25-1 and TRBJ2-7; matching of 5 bases hints at TRBD2 as the D gene. This clonotype was sampled from a woman between 40 and 55 years old with Graves' hyperthyroidism. Here the CDR3 is given as CASKSGRYEQYF. The nucleotides read TGTGCCAGCAAAAGCGGACGTTACGAGCAGTACTTC.